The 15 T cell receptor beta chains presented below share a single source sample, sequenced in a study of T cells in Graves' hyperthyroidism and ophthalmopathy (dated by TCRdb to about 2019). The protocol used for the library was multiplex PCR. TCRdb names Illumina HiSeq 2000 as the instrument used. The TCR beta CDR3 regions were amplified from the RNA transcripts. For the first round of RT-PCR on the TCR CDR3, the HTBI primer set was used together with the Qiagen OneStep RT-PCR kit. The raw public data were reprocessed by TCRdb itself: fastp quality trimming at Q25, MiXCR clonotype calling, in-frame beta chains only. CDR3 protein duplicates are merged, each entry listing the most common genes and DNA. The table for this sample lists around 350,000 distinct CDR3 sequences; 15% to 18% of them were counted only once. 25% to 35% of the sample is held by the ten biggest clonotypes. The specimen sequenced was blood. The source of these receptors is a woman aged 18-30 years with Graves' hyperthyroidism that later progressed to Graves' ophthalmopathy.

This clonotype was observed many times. The CDR3, as DNA: TGCGCCAGCAGCTTAGACCGCGGCCGGCGGAATGAGCAGTTCTTC. Amino acid sequence: CASSLDRGRRNEQFF. The rearrangement uses TRBV5-1 and TRBJ2-1; D is unresolved. This CDR3 has 15 residues. Deletions cut 2 bases from V and 7 bases from J, with 16 bases between. Germline lookup yields CDR1 SGHRS and CDR2 YFSETQ.

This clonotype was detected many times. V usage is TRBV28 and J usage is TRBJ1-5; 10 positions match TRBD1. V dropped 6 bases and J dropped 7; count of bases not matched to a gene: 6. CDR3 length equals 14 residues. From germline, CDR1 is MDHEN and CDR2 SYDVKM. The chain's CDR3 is CASRTGGAGQPQHF. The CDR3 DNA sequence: TGTGCCAGCAGGACAGGGGGCGCAGGGCAGCCCCAGCATTTT.

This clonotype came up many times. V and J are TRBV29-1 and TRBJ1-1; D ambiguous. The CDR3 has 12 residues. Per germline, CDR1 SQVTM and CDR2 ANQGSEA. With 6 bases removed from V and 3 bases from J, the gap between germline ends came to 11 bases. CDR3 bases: TGCAGCGTCAAAAGCTCCTACACTGAAGCTTTCTTT. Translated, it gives CSVKSSYTEAFF.

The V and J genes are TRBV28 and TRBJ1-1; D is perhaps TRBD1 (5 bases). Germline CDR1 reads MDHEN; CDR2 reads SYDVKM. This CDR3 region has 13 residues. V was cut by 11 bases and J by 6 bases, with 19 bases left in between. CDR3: CAGKDTGPAEAFF. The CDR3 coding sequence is TGTGCCGGAAAGGACACGGGGCCTGCTGAAGCTTTCTTT.

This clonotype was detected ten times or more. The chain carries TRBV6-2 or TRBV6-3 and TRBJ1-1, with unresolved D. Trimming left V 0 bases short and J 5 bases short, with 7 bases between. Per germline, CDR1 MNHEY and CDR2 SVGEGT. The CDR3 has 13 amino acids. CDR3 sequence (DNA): TGTGCCAGCAGTTACTCTGCGGAGACTGAAGCTTTCTTT. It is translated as CASSYSAETEAFF.

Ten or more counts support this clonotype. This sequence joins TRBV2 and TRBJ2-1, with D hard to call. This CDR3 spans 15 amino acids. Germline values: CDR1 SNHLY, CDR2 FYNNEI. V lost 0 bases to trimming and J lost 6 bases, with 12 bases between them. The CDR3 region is CASSEADPPINEQFF. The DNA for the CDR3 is TGTGCCAGCAGTGAAGCGGACCCACCCATCAATGAGCAGTTCTTC.

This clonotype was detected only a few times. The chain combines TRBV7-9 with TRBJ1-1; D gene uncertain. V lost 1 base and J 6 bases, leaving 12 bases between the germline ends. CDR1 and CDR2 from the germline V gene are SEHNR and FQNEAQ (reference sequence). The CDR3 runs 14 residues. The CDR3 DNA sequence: TGTGCCAGCAGCTTAGGACACCCTGGGGCTGAAGCTTTCTTT. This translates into CASSLGHPGAEAFF.

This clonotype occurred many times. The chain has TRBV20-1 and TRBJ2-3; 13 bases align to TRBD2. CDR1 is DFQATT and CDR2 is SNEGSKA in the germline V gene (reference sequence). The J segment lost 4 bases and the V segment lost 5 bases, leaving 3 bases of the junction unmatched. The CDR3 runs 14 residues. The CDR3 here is CSAGLAGAPDTQYF. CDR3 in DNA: TGCAGTGCTGGACTAGCGGGAGCCCCAGATACGCAGTATTTT.

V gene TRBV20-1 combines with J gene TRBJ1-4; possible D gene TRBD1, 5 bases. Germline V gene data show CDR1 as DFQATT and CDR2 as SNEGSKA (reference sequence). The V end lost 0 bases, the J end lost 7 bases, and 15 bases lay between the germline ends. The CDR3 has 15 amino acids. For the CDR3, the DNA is TGCAGTGCTAGAGATGAGGGGCGCGGCGGTGAAAAACTGTTTTTT. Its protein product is CSARDEGRGGEKLFF.

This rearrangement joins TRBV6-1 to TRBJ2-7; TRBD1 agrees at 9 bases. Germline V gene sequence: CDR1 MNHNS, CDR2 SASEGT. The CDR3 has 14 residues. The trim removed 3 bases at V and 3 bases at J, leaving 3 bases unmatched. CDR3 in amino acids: CASSDWGQGYEQYF. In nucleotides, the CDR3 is TGTGCCAGCAGTGACTGGGGACAGGGCTACGAGCAGTACTTC.

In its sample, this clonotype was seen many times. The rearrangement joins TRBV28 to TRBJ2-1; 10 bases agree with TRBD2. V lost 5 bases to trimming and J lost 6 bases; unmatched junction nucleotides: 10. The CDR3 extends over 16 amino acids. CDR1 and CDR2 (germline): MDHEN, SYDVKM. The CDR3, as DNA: TGTGCCAGCAGTACACCTAGCGGGAGAATGTCCAATGAGCAGTTCTTC. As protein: CASSTPSGRMSNEQFF.

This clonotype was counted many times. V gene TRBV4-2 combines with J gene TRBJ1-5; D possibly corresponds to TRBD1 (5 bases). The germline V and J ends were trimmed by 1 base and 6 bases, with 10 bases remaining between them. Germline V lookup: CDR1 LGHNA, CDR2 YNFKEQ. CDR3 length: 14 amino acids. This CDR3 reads CASSQGGGGQPQHF. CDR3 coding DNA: TGTGCCAGCAGCCAAGGGGGGGGAGGTCAGCCCCAGCATTTT.

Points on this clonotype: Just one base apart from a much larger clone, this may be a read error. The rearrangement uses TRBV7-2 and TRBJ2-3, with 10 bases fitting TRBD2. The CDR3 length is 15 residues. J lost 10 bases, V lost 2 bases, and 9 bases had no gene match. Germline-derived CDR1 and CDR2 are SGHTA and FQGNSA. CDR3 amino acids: CASSLTGISGRPQYF. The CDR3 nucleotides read TGTGCCAGCAGCTTAACAGGGATTAGCGGGAGGCCGCAGTATTTT.

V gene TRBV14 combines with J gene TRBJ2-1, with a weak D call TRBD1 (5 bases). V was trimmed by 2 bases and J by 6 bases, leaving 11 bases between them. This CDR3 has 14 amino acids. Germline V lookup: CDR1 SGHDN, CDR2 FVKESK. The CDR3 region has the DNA TGTGCCAGCAGCCAAAGGACATTAAGCAATGAGCAGTTCTTC. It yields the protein CASSQRTLSNEQFF.

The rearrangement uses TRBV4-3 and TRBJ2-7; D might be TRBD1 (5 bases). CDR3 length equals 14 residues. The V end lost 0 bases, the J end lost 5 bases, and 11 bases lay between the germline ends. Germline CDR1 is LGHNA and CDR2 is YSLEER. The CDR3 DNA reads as TGCGCCAGCAGCCAAGATTGGGGCACCGACGAGCAGTACTTC. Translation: CASSQDWGTDEQYF.